This T cell receptor (beta chain) stems from a study of human T cells and chemical hapten exposure. Study at large: Small volume differences among pooled libraries mainly caused per-sample TCR yield variation. Points from the study as a whole: Compared to controls, expanded TCRs made significantly more large clusters of similar CDR3s.

This clonotype was seen more than once but under ten times. The antigen is unknown. Individual cDNA molecules had unique molecular identifiers attached to them by the library. One entry per CDR3 protein, called by TCRdb with MiXCR from the RACE reads. The sample lists 84,000 or so distinct CDR3 sequences, roughly 10% occurring once. Time point of the sample: patch test 2, 6 weeks after DPC sensitization. Regarding treatment: therapeutic diphenylcyclopropenone sensitization with weekly scalp DPC. Donors, patients with alopecia ranging from 18 to 70 years old and judged suitable for DPC, provided samples. V shed 8 bases and J shed 0 bases, with 10 bases lying between them. The V gene's germline CDR1 is SGHAT and CDR2 FQNNGV. The CDR3 runs to 13 residues.

The origin of this receptor is a woman between 25 and 40 years old with alopecia areata. Some clones in this sample may be carry-over from other donors' samples. The sample was whole blood, taken in connection with sensitization to the hapten diphenylcyclopropenone (DPC). The chain couples TRBV11-2 to TRBJ1-1; no definite D call. The CDR3 here is CASGSQMNTEAFF. The CDR3 region has the DNA TGTGCCAGCGGGTCCCAAATGAACACTGAAGCTTTCTTT.